The 32 T cell receptor beta chains given below trace back to one sample, sequenced in a study of blood T cell repertoires in COVID-19. The method was immunoSEQ multiplex PCR; TCRdb's version includes in-frame clones alone and lacks a portion of them. Among about 99,000 clones listed, about four fifths were seen once. The sequenced sample consisted of peripheral blood. The receptor source for this set is a man in his 70s with active or convalescent COVID-19.

V usage is TRBV18 and J usage is TRBJ2-5; 8 bases align to TRBD2. CDR3 length: 15 amino acids. The ends lost 4 bases at V and 9 bases at J; junction bases unmatched: 13. In germline, CDR1 is KGHSH, CDR2 LQKENI. CDR3 sequence (DNA): TGTGCCAGCTCACACGACAGCGGGGGTTTTGAGGCCCAGTACTTC. This sequence encodes CASSHDSGGFEAQYF.

The V gene is TRBV16, the J gene TRBJ1-6, with D maybe TRBD1 (6 bases). Germline-derived CDR1 and CDR2 are KGHSY and FQNENV. The CDR3 runs 14 residues. Trimming pared 2 bases from V and 8 bases from J, leaving 10 bases between. The CDR3 DNA reads TGTGCCAGCAGCCAAAAACAGGGCCATTCACCCCTCCACTTT. Translation gives CASSQKQGHSPLHF.

This clone has just one count. This chain joins TRBV5-1 and TRBJ2-5; perhaps TRBD2 as D (5 bases). Germline assignment: CDR1 SGHRS and CDR2 YFSETQ. The CDR3 loop spans 14 amino acids. Trimming removed 3 bases from V and 5 bases from J, with 14 bases in between. CDR3 loop: CASSSDPPGETQYF. The DNA of the CDR3 is TGCGCCAGCAGCTCGGACCCCCCGGGGGAGACCCAGTACTTC. Full variable domain (rest looked up from reference TRBV5-1 and TRBJ2-5): KAGVTQTPRYLIKTRGQQVTLSCSPISGHRSVSWYQQTPGQGLQFLFEYFSETQRNKGNFPGRFSGRQFSNSRSEMNVSTLELGDSALYLCASSSDPPGETQYFGPGTRLLVL.

CDR3 DNA: TGCGCCAGCAGCTTGATGACAGGGCAAGGGTCACCCCTCCACTTT. Protein product: CASSLMTGQGSPLHF. The chain joins TRBV5-1 to TRBJ1-6, with 7 bases lining up with TRBD1. The CDR3 totals 15 residues. V lost 1 base to trimming and J lost 10 bases; unmatched junction nucleotides: 8. Germline V lookup: CDR1 SGHRS, CDR2 YFSETQ.

The chain recombines TRBV28 with TRBJ1-1; weak D call: TRBD1 (6 bases). This CDR3 has 15 residues. V lost 7 bases and J lost 5, with 20 bases in between. CDR1 is MDHEN, CDR2 SYDVKM, per germline. Here the CDR3 DNA reads TGTGCCAGCACCATCCGCGGGGGGCAGGGGACTGAAGCTTTCTTT. It translates to CASTIRGGQGTEAFF. The entire variable domain, with the rest obtained from reference TRBV28 and TRBJ1-1, is as follows: DVKVTQSSRYLVKRTGEKVFLECVQDMDHENMFWYRQDPGLGLRLIYFSYDVKMKEKGDIPEGYSVSREKKERFSLILESASTNQTSMYLCASTIRGGQGTEAFFGQGTRLTVV.

V usage is TRBV28 and J usage is TRBJ2-1; 7 positions agree with TRBD2. Unmatched junction bases numbered 8, after V lost 7 bases and J lost 5 bases. The CDR3 loop spans 14 amino acids. The germline V gene encodes CDR1 MDHEN and CDR2 SYDVKM. CDR3 sequence: CASNLSGADNEQFF. In DNA form, the CDR3 reads TGTGCCAGCAATCTGAGCGGGGCGGACAATGAGCAGTTCTTC.

The CDR3 coding sequence is TGTGCCAGCAGCGTAGCTGGGGGGGGACAGGGAGGCTACGAGCAGTACTTC. Encoded protein: CASSVAGGGQGGYEQYF. The V call is TRBV9, the J call TRBJ2-7, with TRBD1 matching over 9 bases. The germline CDR1 and CDR2 sequences are SGDLS and YYNGEE. V dropped 0 bases and J dropped 3; count of bases not matched to a gene: 10. The CDR3 is 17 residues long.

The gene calls are TRBV29-1 and TRBJ1-2, with 9 bases identical to TRBD1. CDR3 length: 12 residues. Germline V CDR1 and CDR2: SQVTM, ANQGSEA. V shed 3 bases, J shed 7 bases, and the junction held 3 bases outside the gene matches. The CDR3 reads CSVEEQGAGYTF. CDR3 sequence (DNA): TGCAGCGTTGAGGAACAGGGGGCTGGCTACACCTTC. Filled out from reference TRBV29-1 and TRBJ1-2, the complete variable domain reads SAVISQKPSRDICQRGTSLTIQCQVDSQVTMMFWYRQQPGQSLTLIATANQGSEATYESGFVIDKFPISRPNLTFSTLTVSNMSPEDSSIYLCSVEEQGAGYTFGSGTRLTVV.

The V gene is TRBV7-2, the J gene TRBJ1-2; the D is unclear. V was cut by 0 bases and J by 4 bases, with 15 bases left in between. The CDR3 has 16 amino acids. Germline CDR1 SGHTA, CDR2 FQGNSA. CDR3 nucleotide sequence: TGTGCCAGCAGCTTAGCGTGGAACCAAGGGAGCTATGGCTACACCTTC. This gives the protein CASSLAWNQGSYGYTF.

This clone was detected only once. The V call is TRBV9, the J call TRBJ2-5; tentatively, D is TRBD2 (6 bases). Per germline, CDR1 SGDLS and CDR2 YYNGEE. The length of the CDR3 is 15 residues. V was cut by 0 bases and J by 1 base, with 10 bases left in between. This CDR3 reads CASSVDSGGQETQYF. The CDR3 DNA reads as TGTGCCAGCAGCGTAGATTCCGGGGGCCAAGAGACCCAGTACTTC.

The V call is TRBV19, the J call TRBJ1-5, with a possible D match to TRBD1 (5 bases). The germline CDR1 and CDR2 sequences are LNHDA and SQIVND (reference sequence). The CDR3 is 14 residues long. Trimming pared 6 bases from V and 9 bases from J, leaving 18 bases between. The CDR3 loop reads CASSNRQTHRPQHF. DNA of the CDR3: TGTGCCAGTAGCAACAGGCAAACTCACAGGCCCCAGCATTTT.

The J gene is TRBJ2-5, the V gene TRBV11-3; 9 bases fit TRBD1. This CDR3 contains 15 residues. CDR1 is SGHNT and CDR2 is YENEEA in the germline V gene. J lost 2 bases, V lost 5 bases, and 6 bases had no gene match. The CDR3, as DNA: TGTGCCAGCAGCCAGACAGGGGGGGGACAAGAGACCCAGTACTTC. Encoded protein: CASSQTGGGQETQYF.

J is TRBJ1-5 and V is TRBV15; D may be TRBD1 (5 bases). V was pared by 1 base and J by 1 base, with 11 bases between. The CDR3 is 16 residues long. Germline loops: CDR1 LNHNV, CDR2 YYDKDF (reference sequence). CDR3 nucleotides: TGTGCCACCAGCAGAGTTCGGGGGTTGAGCAATCAGCCCCAGCATTTT. This codes for CATSRVRGLSNQPQHF.

This sequence joins TRBV4-3 and TRBJ1-2; 8 bases agree with TRBD1. J lost 7 bases, V lost 3 bases, and 10 bases had no gene match. This CDR3 comprises 15 residues. The germline CDR1 and CDR2 sequences are LGHNA and YSLEER. CDR3 sequence (DNA): TGCGCCAGCAGCCAGCGACCGGACAGGGTCGGTGGCTACACCTTC. Protein product: CASSQRPDRVGGYTF.

The V call is TRBV5-4, the J call TRBJ1-2, with a tentative D call TRBD1 (6 bases). Germline loops: CDR1 SGHNT, CDR2 YYREEE (reference sequence). The CDR3 has 13 residues. V lost 2 bases to trimming and J lost 4 bases, with 9 bases between them. The DNA for the CDR3 is TGTGCCAGCAGCTTAAGAGGGGGCTATGGCTACACCTTC. Its translation is CASSLRGGYGYTF.

The J gene is TRBJ2-1, the V gene TRBV25-1; maybe TRBD1 (5 bases). Germline CDR1 and CDR2: MGHDK and SYGVNS. V lost 3 bases to trimming and J lost 9 bases, with 9 bases between them. The CDR3 is made up of 12 amino acids. The CDR3 reads CASSESGIEQFF. In DNA, the CDR3 is TGTGCCAGCAGTGAGTCAGGGATTGAGCAGTTCTTC.

CDR3 coding DNA: TGCGCCAGCAGCTTGGTACTAGCGAGGAATGAGCAGTTCTTC. It yields the protein CASSLVLARNEQFF. The genes are TRBV5-1 and TRBJ2-1; TRBD2 matches 7 bases. V lost 0 bases, J lost 7 bases, and 4 bases stayed unmatched. The germline gives CDR1 SGHRS, CDR2 YFSETQ. The CDR3 spans 14 residues.

The rearrangement links TRBV2 to TRBJ1-4; 7 positions agree with TRBD1. CDR1 is SNHLY and CDR2 is FYNNEI in the germline V gene. V gave up 4 bases and J gave up 7 bases; unmatched junction bases: 9. This CDR3 is 15 amino acids long. As DNA, the CDR3 is TGTGCCAGCAGTGTAGAGGGGGCTGGTTCTGAAAAACTGTTTTTT. Protein product: CASSVEGAGSEKLFF.

V usage is TRBV3-1 (or the pseudogene TRBV3-2) and J usage is TRBJ2-1, with 9 bases identical to TRBD1. Germline V gene sequence: CDR1 LGHDT, CDR2 YNNKEL (reference sequence). CDR3 length: 16 amino acids. Trimming removed 6 bases from V and 2 bases from J; junction bases left unmatched: 8. The CDR3 sequence: CASRLKTGGPYNEQFF. CDR3 coding DNA: TGTGCCAGCAGGCTTAAGACAGGGGGTCCCTACAATGAGCAGTTCTTC.

V is TRBV29-1 and J is TRBJ1-2; 7 bases are shared with TRBD1. Trimming at V came to 1 base and at J to 4 bases, leaving 12 bases not matched to a gene. From germline, CDR1 is SQVTM and CDR2 ANQGSEA. The CDR3 has 16 residues. The CDR3 sequence: CSVEVWAGGGSYGYTF. CDR3 nucleotides: TGCAGCGTTGAAGTCTGGGCAGGGGGTGGATCCTATGGCTACACCTTC.

The chain carries TRBV19 and TRBJ2-7; a weak D match, TRBD1 (5 bases). V lost 5 bases and J 3 bases, leaving 8 bases between the germline ends. This CDR3 region has 12 residues. The V gene's germline CDR1 is LNHDA and CDR2 SQIVND (reference sequence). CDR3 amino acids: CASSPTGYEQYF. DNA for the CDR3: TGTGCCAGTAGTCCCACAGGCTACGAGCAGTACTTC.

This clone was counted only a few times. The V and J genes are TRBV7-9 and TRBJ2-1, with TRBD2 matching over 9 bases. Trimming at V came to 1 base and at J to 0 bases, leaving 1 base not matched to a gene. The CDR3 sequence is 16 residues long. The germline gives CDR1 SEHNR, CDR2 FQNEAQ (reference sequence). The CDR3 DNA reads as TGTGCCAGCAGCTTAGAAGCGGGGGGCTCCTACAATGAGCAGTTCTTC. The encoded protein is CASSLEAGGSYNEQFF.

The gene calls are TRBV28 and TRBJ1-5; 8 bases align to TRBD1. The CDR3 is made up of 16 amino acids. The germline V gene encodes CDR1 MDHEN and CDR2 SYDVKM. J gave up 7 bases and V 4 bases, and 12 bases lay outside the gene matches. CDR3 sequence reads: CASSSPPGTGSQPQHF. The CDR3 bases are TGTGCCAGCAGTTCCCCTCCCGGGACAGGCTCCCAGCCCCAGCATTTT.

As regards this clone: Other DNA sequences from this sample encode an identical CDR3 as well. The DNA of the CDR3 is TGCAGCGTTGAGGGACAAATGAACACTGAAGCTTTCTTT. Residues: CSVEGQMNTEAFF. The chain combines TRBV29-1 with TRBJ1-1, with D possibly matching TRBD1 (6 bases). The CDR3 spans 13 residues. Germline CDR1 SQVTM, CDR2 ANQGSEA. The V and J ends lost 3 bases and 0 bases respectively, with 8 bases between them.

The chain links TRBV24-1 to TRBJ2-1, with D possibly being TRBD1 (6 bases). Germline V lookup: CDR1 KGHDR, CDR2 SFDVKD. The CDR3 runs to 15 residues. The V end was cut by 4 bases, the J end by 6 bases, with 15 bases between. DNA for the CDR3: TGTGCCACCAGTGACCCCGCCCCAGGGGTCAATGAGCAGTTCTTC. Encoded protein: CATSDPAPGVNEQFF.

The V call is TRBV18, the J call TRBJ1-6; 9 bases fit TRBD1. Per the germline V gene, CDR1 is KGHSH and CDR2 is LQKENI. The CDR3 extends over 17 amino acids. The J segment lost 10 bases and the V segment lost 3 bases, leaving 13 bases of the junction unmatched. CDR3 loop: CASSPQTGGSGGSPLHF. CDR3 DNA sequence: TGTGCCAGCTCACCGCAAACAGGGGGCTCGGGCGGGTCACCCCTCCACTTT.

The rearrangement uses TRBV29-1 and TRBJ1-2; D gene uncertain. The V gene lost 5 bases and the J gene lost 4 bases, with 8 bases spanning the gap. Germline CDR1 SQVTM, CDR2 ANQGSEA. This CDR3 is built from 11 residues. The DNA of the CDR3 is TGCAGCGTTACGTCAGGCTATGGCTACACCTTC. It is translated as CSVTSGYGYTF.

V is TRBV29-1 and J is TRBJ1-5; 10 bases agree with TRBD1. This CDR3 comprises 15 residues. CDR1 is SQVTM, CDR2 ANQGSEA, per germline. Germline trimming cut 6 bases from V and 6 bases from J; bases unmatched to any gene: 11. CDR3 sequence reads: CSVGGTGDEVQPQHF. The CDR3 DNA reads TGCAGCGTGGGTGGGACAGGGGATGAGGTTCAGCCCCAGCATTTT.

CDR3 bases: TGTGCCAGCAGTGACAGCTATAATTCACCCCTCCACTTT. It yields the protein CASSDSYNSPLHF. This sequence joins TRBV12-3 or TRBV12-4 and TRBJ1-6; D might be TRBD1 (5 bases). The CDR3 totals 13 residues. The V gene lost 5 bases and the J gene lost 3 bases, with 5 bases spanning the gap.

The chain carries TRBV19 and TRBJ2-7; D gene uncertain. Between the trimmed V and J ends, which lost 10 bases and 4 bases, there was a span of 5 bases. Germline V lookup: CDR1 LNHDA, CDR2 SQIVND (reference sequence). The CDR3 loop spans 9 amino acids. In nucleotides, the CDR3 is TGTGCCACAACTTACGAGCAGTACTTC. Translated, it gives CATTYEQYF.

This clone was counted a few times. V gene TRBV5-4 combines with J gene TRBJ2-1, with TRBD2 matching over 12 bases. The J segment lost 4 bases and the V segment lost 3 bases, leaving 8 bases of the junction unmatched. Germline loops: CDR1 SGHNT, CDR2 YYREEE (reference sequence). The CDR3 is 17 amino acids. The CDR3 loop is CASSSFRTSGEYNEQFF. CDR3 coding DNA: TGTGCCAGCAGCTCATTCAGGACTAGCGGGGAATACAATGAGCAGTTCTTC.

The rearrangement uses TRBV7-2 and TRBJ1-4; 7 bases line up with TRBD1. Germline V CDR1 and CDR2: SGHTA, FQGNSA. There are 15 residues in the CDR3. With 4 bases clipped from V and 3 bases from J, the junction kept 5 bases outside the gene matches. CDR3 amino acids: CASSSQGQSNEKLFF. Here the CDR3 DNA reads TGTGCCAGCAGCTCACAGGGACAGTCTAATGAAAAACTGTTTTTT.